Listed here are 27 T cell receptor beta chains from one sample, sequenced in a study of T cell repertoires in cytomegalovirus infection. MiXCR, run by TCRdb on the reads, gives a single entry per CDR3 protein. This sample yields under 250,000 distinct CDR3 sequences, of which over 9% are seen a single time; 1.5% to 2% belongs to the top ten. The sample taken for sequencing was PBMCs. The source is a human donor in good health (CMV status not recorded). Some clones in this sample may be carry-over from other donors' samples.

This clonotype was counted a few times. The J gene is TRBJ2-2, the V gene TRBV4-2; 9 nucleotides match TRBD1. Germline V gives CDR1 LGHNA, CDR2 YNFKEQ. This CDR3 has 15 amino acids. V gave up 4 bases and J gave up 4 bases; unmatched junction bases: 4. CDR3 residues: CASSPDRGITGELFF. CDR3 in DNA: TGTGCCAGCAGCCCGGACAGGGGAATCACCGGGGAGCTGTTTTTT.

This clonotype was counted between two and nine times. V and J are TRBV7-4 and TRBJ1-2; D gene uncertain. V dropped 0 bases and J dropped 2 bases, with 7 bases sitting between them. The CDR3 consists of 14 residues. Germline V gene sequence: CDR1 SGHVT, CDR2 SQSDAQ. This CDR3 reads CASSLAVCNYGYTF. Written as DNA, the CDR3 is TGTGCCAGCAGCTTAGCGGTCTGCAACTATGGCTACACCTTC.

This rearrangement joins TRBV11-2 to TRBJ2-1; 8 bases fit TRBD2. V was clipped by 4 bases and J by 8 bases; unmatched bases: 10. The CDR3 contains 15 residues. Germline V gives CDR1 SGHAT, CDR2 FQNNGV. The DNA of the CDR3 is TGTGCCAGCAGCTCGGGCGGTAGCGGGGTCCATGAGCAGTTCTTC. Encoded protein: CASSSGGSGVHEQFF.

In its sample, this clonotype was seen a few times. The V gene is TRBV25-1, the J gene TRBJ1-4; D perhaps matches TRBD1 (5 bases). Germline V lookup: CDR1 MGHDK, CDR2 SYGVNS. CDR3 size: 14 residues. V dropped 3 bases and J dropped 8 bases, with 13 bases sitting between them. The CDR3 here is CASSEAGEVEKLFF. As DNA, the CDR3 is TGTGCCAGCAGTGAGGCGGGGGAAGTGGAAAAACTGTTTTTT.

The table lists this clonotype with many counts. V and J are TRBV7-3 and TRBJ2-2; D gene ambiguous. There are 13 residues in the CDR3. V was pared by 5 bases and J by 6 bases, with 10 bases between. Germline lookup yields CDR1 SGHTA and CDR2 FQGTGA. CDR3 sequence: CASSPLKPGELFF. DNA for the CDR3: TGTGCCAGCAGCCCCCTCAAGCCCGGGGAGCTGTTTTTT. The full variable domain, completed using reference TRBV7-3 and TRBJ2-2, is GAGVSQTPSNKVTEKGKYVELRCDPISGHTALYWYRQSLGQGPEFLIYFQGTGAADDSGLPNDRFFAVRPEGSVSTLKIQRTERGDSAVYLCASSPLKPGELFFGEGSRLTVL.

This clonotype came up once. The chain is built from TRBV7-4 and TRBJ2-1; 16 positions agree with TRBD2. The CDR3 sequence is 19 residues long. Germline V CDR1 and CDR2: SGHVT, SQSDAQ. J lost 6 bases, V lost 5 bases, and 13 bases had no gene match. CDR3 nucleotide sequence: TGTGCCAGCAGCCCCATCGGGACTAGCGGGAGGGCCCGATCCAATGAGCAGTTCTTC. This translates into CASSPIGTSGRARSNEQFF.

This clonotype has ten or more counts. The rearrangement uses TRBV4-2 and TRBJ2-4; D possibly corresponds to TRBD2 (5 bases). The germline V gene has CDR1 LGHNA and CDR2 YNFKEQ. The V end was cut by 4 bases, the J end by 1 base, with 11 bases between. The CDR3 covers 15 residues. The DNA for the CDR3 is TGTGCCAGCAGCCCGGACGGGGTGGCCAAAAACATTCAGTACTTC. Amino acids: CASSPDGVAKNIQYF.

V is TRBV5-6 and J is TRBJ2-1, with 13 bases identical to TRBD2. The CDR3 has 13 amino acids. Germline values: CDR1 SGHDT, CDR2 YYEEEE. V was clipped by 10 bases and J by 8 bases; unmatched bases: 6. The CDR3 reads CAGRTSGSDEQFF. The CDR3 nucleotides read TGTGCCGGTAGGACTAGCGGGAGCGATGAGCAGTTCTTC.

This clonotype was found many times. The chain has TRBV7-2 and TRBJ1-3, with D perhaps TRBD1 (5 bases). The CDR3 covers 14 residues. CDR1 SGHTA and CDR2 FQGNSA come from the germline V gene. V was pared by 3 bases and J by 2 bases, with 8 bases between. CDR3 sequence reads: CASSFRAAGNTIYF. CDR3 bases: TGTGCCAGCAGCTTCAGGGCTGCTGGAAACACCATATATTTT.

This clonotype occurred many times. The gene calls are TRBV12-3 or TRBV12-4 and TRBJ2-7; TRBD1 is a possible D gene (5 bases). V was cut by 7 bases and J by 7 bases, with 17 bases left in between. CDR3 length: 13 residues. In nucleotides, the CDR3 is TGTGCCAGCAAAAGAGCAGGGATGGGGGAGCAGTACTTC. It codes for CASKRAGMGEQYF.

This clonotype was found many times. This chain joins TRBV19 and TRBJ1-6; perhaps TRBD1 as D (5 bases). The germline V gene encodes CDR1 LNHDA and CDR2 SQIVND (reference sequence). The CDR3 covers 15 residues. V gave up 5 bases and J gave up 9 bases, with 17 bases separating them. The CDR3 is CASSPRDGRSSPLHF. CDR3 coding DNA: TGTGCCAGTAGTCCAAGGGACGGTCGTTCTTCACCCCTCCACTTT.

The chain combines TRBV6-5 with TRBJ1-1; D is undetermined. The germline V gene encodes CDR1 MNHEY and CDR2 SVGAGI. The germline V and J ends were trimmed by 3 bases and 4 bases, with 15 bases remaining between them. The CDR3 length is 15 residues. The DNA for the CDR3 is TGTGCCAGCAGTTATTCTGGACCGGCGGGCACTGAAGCTTTCTTT. Translating gives CASSYSGPAGTEAFF.

For this clonotype: A read error may explain this, as a much larger clone is one base away. The chain couples TRBV7-2 to TRBJ2-1; 12 bases fit TRBD2. V shed 1 base and J 6 bases; nucleotides not matched to a gene: 7. The CDR3 consists of 17 residues. The germline V gene has CDR1 SGHTA and CDR2 FQGNSA. CDR3 sequence reads: CASSLVLAGGGGNEQFF. Here the CDR3 DNA reads TGTGCCAGCAGCTTAGTACTAGCGGGAGGAGGGGGCAATGAGCAGTTCTTC.

The chain couples TRBV29-1 to TRBJ1-4; 7 positions match TRBD1. The CDR3 spans 14 residues. CDR1 and CDR2 from the germline V gene are SQVTM and ANQGSEA. The ends lost 5 bases at V and 4 bases at J; junction bases unmatched: 7. The chain's CDR3 is CSVYSGGINEKLFF. CDR3 sequence (DNA): TGCAGCGTTTACTCAGGGGGGATTAATGAAAAACTGTTTTTT.

This clonotype was counted many times. The chain uses TRBV20-1 and TRBJ1-5; 8 bases align to TRBD1. The ends lost 1 base at V and 6 bases at J; junction bases unmatched: 2. Germline loops: CDR1 DFQATT, CDR2 SNEGSKA (reference sequence). This CDR3 has 13 amino acids. Here the CDR3 DNA reads TGCAGTGCTAGAGTCACAGGGGGTCAGCCCCAGCATTTT. Translated, it gives CSARVTGGQPQHF.

This clonotype was counted a few times. The gene calls are TRBV6-2 or TRBV6-3 and TRBJ2-1, with D unclear. The CDR3 totals 13 residues. Trimming shortened V by 5 bases and J by 6 bases, and 11 bases separated the two germline ends. In germline, CDR1 is MNHEY, CDR2 SVGEGT. The CDR3 DNA reads TGTGCCAGCAGTCCCTACGGCGGCAATGAGCAGTTCTTC. The encoded protein is CASSPYGGNEQFF.

The chain uses TRBV2 and TRBJ1-6, with D unclear. V lost 4 bases and J lost 11, with 12 bases in between. CDR3 length: 13 residues. CDR1 and CDR2 from the germline V gene are SNHLY and FYNNEI. The CDR3 nucleotides read TGTGCCAGCAGTGTTGACGAACTCCCACCCCTCCACTTT. Translating gives CASSVDELPPLHF.

This clonotype was picked up many times. The rearrangement uses TRBV7-9 and TRBJ2-7; D gene unclear. The V gene's germline CDR1 is SEHNR and CDR2 FQNEAQ (reference sequence). This CDR3 has 14 residues. The ends were cut back, 4 bases at V and 3 bases at J, with 13 bases in the middle. The DNA of the CDR3 is TGTGCCAGCAGCTGGACGGGCAGCAACTACGAGCAGTACTTC. It translates to CASSWTGSNYEQYF.

The CDR3 is CSVLSGVLGTQYF. The CDR3 DNA follows: TGCAGCGTCCTTAGCGGAGTTCTTGGGACCCAGTACTTC. The V and J genes are TRBV29-1 and TRBJ2-5; D may be TRBD2 (6 bases). CDR3 length equals 13 residues. Germline assignment: CDR1 SQVTM and CDR2 ANQGSEA. Trimming cost V 6 bases and J 7 bases, with 18 bases left between them.

V gene TRBV4-3 combines with J gene TRBJ2-2, with D possibly being TRBD1 (5 bases). The CDR3 is 13 residues long. The V end lost 3 bases, the J end lost 7 bases, and 9 bases lay between the germline ends. The V gene's germline CDR1 is LGHNA and CDR2 YSLEER. The CDR3 nucleotides read TGCGCCAGCAGCCAGCTTAGGGGCGGGGAGCTGTTTTTT. It translates to CASSQLRGGELFF.

In its sample, this clonotype was seen a few times. V usage is TRBV3-1 and J usage is TRBJ2-7; D unclear. Per germline, CDR1 LGHDT and CDR2 YNNKEL (reference sequence). There are 15 residues in the CDR3. The V gene lost 3 bases and the J gene lost 5 bases, with 17 bases spanning the gap. This CDR3 reads CASSQGIGAGDEQYF. The CDR3 DNA sequence: TGTGCCAGCAGCCAGGGAATCGGAGCCGGAGACGAGCAGTACTTC.

This clonotype occurred many times. The chain couples TRBV12-3 or TRBV12-4 to TRBJ1-5, with D possibly TRBD1 on 5 matching bases. V dropped 6 bases and J dropped 2 bases, with 14 bases sitting between them. The CDR3 has 15 residues. The CDR3 nucleotides are TGTGCCAGCAGCCTGACAGATGTCGGCAATCAGCCCCAGCATTTT. It yields the protein CASSLTDVGNQPQHF.

This clonotype was observed a handful of times. The CDR3 is CASSLAEGQPQHF. CDR3 bases: TGTGCCAGCAGTTTAGCGGAGGGTCAGCCCCAGCATTTT. This chain connects TRBV12-3 or TRBV12-4 to TRBJ1-5; D remains ambiguous. The CDR3 is 13 residues long. V dropped 0 bases and J dropped 6 bases, with 6 bases sitting between them.

This chain connects TRBV11-3 to TRBJ2-1; TRBD2 matches at 8 bases. CDR1 and CDR2 (germline): SGHNT, YENEEA. This CDR3 spans 15 amino acids. Trimming took 1 base from V and 5 from J; bases not matched to a gene: 4. CDR3 nucleotides: TGTGCCAGCAGCTTAGGGACTAGCAGCCACAATGAGCAGTTCTTC. Amino acids: CASSLGTSSHNEQFF.

Many counts were recorded for this clonotype. V gene TRBV6-2 or TRBV6-3 combines with J gene TRBJ2-1; TRBD2 agrees at 14 bases. V shed 6 bases and J 6 bases; nucleotides not matched to a gene: 1. The CDR3 covers 14 residues. Germline loops: CDR1 MNHEY, CDR2 SVGEGT. The CDR3 bases are TGTGCCAGCAGGACTAGCGGGAGGGGCAATGAGCAGTTCTTC. Translated, it gives CASRTSGRGNEQFF.

The rearrangement joins TRBV5-5 to TRBJ1-5; D remains unclear. V gave up 0 bases and J gave up 6 bases, with 10 bases separating them. The CDR3 spans 14 residues. The germline V gene has CDR1 SGHKS and CDR2 YYEKEE (reference sequence). As DNA, the CDR3 is TGTGCCAGCAGCTTGGAATTGGCTGCTCAGCCCCAGCATTTT. Its translation: CASSLELAAQPQHF.

The chain recombines TRBV5-1 with TRBJ2-2, with D uncertain. The germline CDR1 and CDR2 sequences are SGHRS and YFSETQ. This CDR3 comprises 15 residues. Trimming took 5 bases from V and 1 from J, leaving 12 bases between them. The DNA of the CDR3 is TGCGCCAGCAGAAGGGCAGCCGAGAACACCGGGGAGCTGTTTTTT. Translated, it gives CASRRAAENTGELFF.